Below are 23 T cell receptor beta chains sequenced from a single sample in a study of technical replicates of blood from four donors. Here immunoSEQ multiplex PCR was the method, and the copy in TCRdb shows in-frame clones only, minus some. The sample lists about 98,000 clones; 95% were seen once. The sequencing sample was made of T cells isolated from PBMCs. The receptors here all came from a human donor in good health.

The V gene is TRBV5-6, the J gene TRBJ2-2; the match to TRBD2 covers 8 bases. Per germline, CDR1 SGHDT and CDR2 YYEEEE. V was pared by 0 bases and J by 3 bases, with 13 bases of the junction left unmatched. The CDR3 extends over 19 amino acids. The CDR3 loop reads CASSLGGSGSSSHTGELFF. Here the CDR3 DNA reads TGTGCCAGCAGCTTGGGTGGAAGCGGGAGTTCGTCGCACACCGGGGAGCTGTTTTTT. Full variable domain (rest looked up from reference TRBV5-6 and TRBJ2-2): DAGVTQSPTHLIKTRGQQVTLRCSPKSGHDTVSWYQQALGQGPQFIFQYYEEEERQRGNFPDRFSGHQFPNYSSELNVNALLLGDSALYLCASSLGGSGSSSHTGELFFGEGSRLTVL.

The chain employs TRBV2 and TRBJ1-6; TRBD1 aligns across 8 bases. The CDR3 has 13 amino acids. Germline CDR1 reads SNHLY; CDR2 reads FYNNEI. J lost 7 bases, V lost 7 bases, and 3 bases had no gene match. The CDR3 loop is CASMTGENSPLHF. The CDR3 coding sequence is TGTGCCAGCATGACAGGGGAGAATTCACCCCTCCACTTT.

The chain employs TRBV2 and TRBJ2-6; tentative D call: TRBD2 (5 bases). Germline V gene lookup returns CDR1 SNHLY and CDR2 FYNNEI. This CDR3 contains 16 residues. V was clipped by 7 bases and J by 0 bases, with 13 bases between them. The CDR3 spells CASNKRNLSGANVLTF. As DNA, the CDR3 is TGTGCCAGCAATAAGCGGAACCTCTCTGGGGCCAACGTCCTGACTTTC.

The chain uses TRBV9 and TRBJ1-6; no firm D call. Trimming cost V 3 bases and J 0 bases, with 10 bases left between them. From germline, CDR1 is SGDLS and CDR2 YYNGEE. The CDR3 spans 16 residues. CDR3 nucleotide sequence: TGTGCCAGCAGCGACCAGCGGAGCTCCTATAATTCACCCCTCCACTTT. Translating gives CASSDQRSSYNSPLHF.

This sequence joins TRBV2 and TRBJ2-1, with D tentatively TRBD1 (6 bases). This CDR3 comprises 12 residues. Trimming left V 7 bases short and J 8 bases short, with 12 bases between. CDR1 and CDR2 (germline): SNHLY, FYNNEI. CDR3 protein: CASKLQGDEQFF. In DNA form, the CDR3 reads TGTGCCAGCAAGCTACAGGGAGATGAGCAGTTCTTC.

This clone was found once. The rearrangement uses TRBV10-1 and TRBJ2-7, with 7 bases fitting TRBD2. The trim removed 6 bases at V and 4 bases at J, leaving 6 bases unmatched. The CDR3 runs 13 residues. CDR1 and CDR2 (germline): WNHNN, SYGVQD (reference sequence). CDR3 nucleotides: TGCGCCAGCAGCGCGGGACTAACTTACGAGCAGTACTTC. Protein product: CASSAGLTYEQYF.

V usage is TRBV20-1 and J usage is TRBJ2-7, with D possibly TRBD2 on 7 matching bases. CDR3 length: 11 residues. Trimming left V 6 bases short and J 9 bases short, with 15 bases between. Germline CDR1 and CDR2: DFQATT and SNEGSKA (reference sequence). The CDR3 bases are TGCAGTGCCAACCACAGGGAGGGGCAGTACTTC. It encodes CSANHREGQYF.

This chain links TRBV7-9 with TRBJ2-5; 9 bases map to TRBD2. This CDR3 has 15 amino acids. Trimming cost V 5 bases and J 4 bases; bases outside gene matches: 8. Germline lookup yields CDR1 SEHNR and CDR2 FQNEAQ (reference sequence). CDR3 nucleotide sequence: TGTGCCAGCAGCCAGCTAGCGGGAAGTCTAGAGACCCAGTACTTC. Amino acids: CASSQLAGSLETQYF.

This clone was picked up a small number of times. The chain carries TRBV6-4 and TRBJ1-1; possibly TRBD1 for D (5 bases). Germline loops: CDR1 MRHNA, CDR2 SNTAGT. The CDR3 is 13 residues long. Trimming left V 6 bases short and J 3 bases short, with 11 bases between. The CDR3 nucleotides read TGTGCCAGCAGGGGGGAGGGGTACACTGAAGCTTTCTTT. It specifies CASRGEGYTEAFF.

The chain recombines TRBV19 with TRBJ2-7, with TRBD1 matching over 9 bases. This CDR3 comprises 15 residues. With 3 bases clipped from V and 3 bases from J, the junction kept 6 bases outside the gene matches. CDR1 is LNHDA, CDR2 SQIVND, per germline (reference sequence). The CDR3 is CASSISGTGYYEQYF. Here the CDR3 DNA reads TGTGCCAGTAGTATTTCCGGGACAGGGTACTACGAGCAGTACTTC. Drawing the rest from reference TRBV19 and TRBJ2-7, the complete variable domain is DGGITQSPKYLFRKEGQNVTLSCEQNLNHDAMYWYRQDPGQGLRLIYYSQIVNDFQKGDIAEGYSVSREKKESFPLTVTSAQKNPTAFYLCASSISGTGYYEQYFGPGTRLTVT.

This chain connects TRBV28 to TRBJ1-6, with TRBD1 matching over 7 bases. The CDR3 has 15 residues. Germline V gene sequence: CDR1 MDHEN, CDR2 SYDVKM. The V gene end was trimmed by 6 bases and the J gene end by 8 bases; junction bases not matched to a gene: 10. The CDR3 region has the DNA TGTGCCAGCAGCGCGAGAGACAGGGTCCATTCACCCCTCCACTTT. This sequence encodes CASSARDRVHSPLHF. The full variable domain, its missing parts supplied by reference TRBV28 and TRBJ1-6, is DVKVTQSSRYLVKRTGEKVFLECVQDMDHENMFWYRQDPGLGLRLIYFSYDVKMKEKGDIPEGYSVSREKKERFSLILESASTNQTSMYLCASSARDRVHSPLHFGNGTRLTVT.

This chain connects TRBV5-1 to TRBJ2-1; the match to TRBD1 covers 11 bases. V dropped 0 bases and J dropped 1; count of bases not matched to a gene: 3. The CDR3 has 17 amino acids. Germline loops: CDR1 SGHRS, CDR2 YFSETQ. CDR3: CASSLGTGGLSYNEQFF. For the CDR3, the DNA is TGCGCCAGCAGCTTGGGGACAGGGGGCTTATCCTACAATGAGCAGTTCTTC. Variable domain in full (rest from reference TRBV5-1 and TRBJ2-1): KAGVTQTPRYLIKTRGQQVTLSCSPISGHRSVSWYQQTPGQGLQFLFEYFSETQRNKGNFPGRFSGRQFSNSRSEMNVSTLELGDSALYLCASSLGTGGLSYNEQFFGPGTRLTVL.

This chain uses TRBV5-1 with TRBJ1-2, with a weak D call TRBD1 (5 bases). This CDR3 comprises 15 residues. V lost 2 bases and J 4 bases, leaving 15 bases between the germline ends. CDR1 is SGHRS, CDR2 YFSETQ, per germline. The CDR3: CASSLGTGATYGYTF. For the CDR3, the DNA is TGCGCCAGCAGCTTAGGCACAGGCGCCACCTATGGCTACACCTTC.

This sequence joins TRBV9 and TRBJ1-1; unclear D gene. This CDR3 is 13 amino acids long. Germline-derived CDR1 and CDR2 are SGDLS and YYNGEE. V lost 0 bases and J lost 0, with 3 bases in between. The chain's CDR3 is CASSVDMNTEAFF. The CDR3, as DNA: TGTGCCAGCAGCGTAGATATGAACACTGAAGCTTTCTTT.

This clone was observed a single time. The rearrangement links TRBV2 to TRBJ1-3, with 7 bases lining up with TRBD1. CDR3 size: 13 residues. The V segment lost 4 bases and the J segment 4 bases; nucleotides outside the gene matches: 1. Germline lookup yields CDR1 SNHLY and CDR2 FYNNEI. The CDR3 region has the DNA TGTGCCAGCAGTGCGGGACAGGGAAACACCATATATTTT. This translates into CASSAGQGNTIYF.

This clone has more than one count but fewer than ten. J is TRBJ1-3 and V is TRBV11-2, with TRBD1 as a possible D gene (5 bases). The length of the CDR3 is 11 residues. V was clipped by 11 bases and J by 4 bases, with 9 bases between them. Germline assignment: CDR1 SGHAT and CDR2 FQNNGV. This chain's CDR3 is CAFRGGNTIYF. DNA for the CDR3: TGTGCCTTTCGGGGGGGAAACACCATATATTTT.

The V gene is TRBV27, the J gene TRBJ2-3, with 10 bases fitting TRBD1. CDR3 length equals 16 residues. CDR1 is MNHEY, CDR2 SMNVEV, per germline (reference sequence). V lost 8 bases to trimming and J lost 5 bases; unmatched junction nucleotides: 13. CDR3 residues: CASSAWGTGVIDTQYF. The DNA for the CDR3 is TGTGCCAGCTCGGCCTGGGGGACAGGGGTAATAGATACGCAGTATTTT.

This sequence joins TRBV30 and TRBJ1-3, with a tentative D call TRBD1 (6 bases). The length of the CDR3 is 14 residues. Germline CDR1 reads GTSNPN; CDR2 reads SVGIG (reference sequence). Trimming stripped 0 bases from V and 2 bases from J, with 8 bases between. The CDR3 coding sequence is TGTGCCTGGAGTGTAAAGGGGGCTGGAAACACCATATATTTT. Its protein product is CAWSVKGAGNTIYF.

V and J are TRBV6-5 and TRBJ1-6, with D hard to call. Trimming shortened V by 5 bases and J by 7 bases, and 9 bases separated the two germline ends. Germline CDR1 is MNHEY and CDR2 is SVGAGI. The CDR3 spans 13 residues. In DNA form, the CDR3 reads TGTGCCAGCAGTCCCATCAGAAATTCACCCCTCCACTTT. It is translated as CASSPIRNSPLHF.

This chain links TRBV18 with TRBJ2-7; 8 bases are a match to TRBD1. This CDR3 region has 14 residues. J lost 3 bases, V lost 1 base, and 2 bases had no gene match. Germline CDR1 and CDR2: KGHSH and LQKENI. CDR3 DNA sequence: TGTGCCAGCTCACCACTCGGACAGGGCTACGAGCAGTACTTC. Encoded protein: CASSPLGQGYEQYF.

The chain uses TRBV5-1 and TRBJ2-7; D perhaps matches TRBD1 (6 bases). Trimming removed 7 bases at V and 5 bases at J, with 16 bases between. The CDR3 has 13 residues. Germline V gene data show CDR1 as SGHRS and CDR2 as YFSETQ. DNA of the CDR3: TGCGCCAGCCGGCTAACAGGGTTACACGAGCAGTACTTC. Protein product: CASRLTGLHEQYF.

This rearrangement joins TRBV4-1 to TRBJ2-7, with D unresolved. Germline CDR1 and CDR2: MGHRA and YSYEKL. Deletions cut 1 base from V and 2 bases from J, with 12 bases between. The CDR3 extends over 15 amino acids. CDR3 loop: CASSQGRAATYEQYF. DNA for the CDR3: TGCGCCAGCAGCCAAGGGAGAGCAGCTACCTACGAGCAGTACTTC.

V is TRBV5-1 and J is TRBJ2-3; the D is unclear. This CDR3 has 11 amino acids. Germline CDR1 reads SGHRS; CDR2 reads YFSETQ. The V end was cut by 5 bases, the J end by 6 bases, with 7 bases between. The CDR3 coding sequence is TGCGCCAGCAGATCCCTGGATACGCAGTATTTT. Protein product: CASRSLDTQYF.